This T cell receptor beta chain was found in a study of blood T cell repertoires in COVID-19. This CDR3 spans 17 amino acids. Trimming cost V 3 bases and J 0 bases; bases outside gene matches: 9. Germline V gene data show CDR1 as MNHEY and CDR2 as SMNVEV (reference sequence). Generated by immunoSEQ multiplex PCR, the TCRdb table keeps only in-frame clones and is missing some. The sample has a few hundred thousand clones, around 89% seen once. Sequenced input: peripheral blood. The chain combines TRBV27 with TRBJ2-3; 7 bases are shared with TRBD2. This sequence was found in a man aged 35-49 years with acute or convalescent COVID-19. The CDR3 loop is CASSLRLAVGSTDTQYF. The DNA of the CDR3 is TGTGCCAGCAGTTTGAGACTAGCAGTCGGGAGCACAGATACGCAGTATTTT.